These T cell receptor beta chains were read from a single sample in a study of blood T cell repertoires in COVID-19. Clones were sequenced by immunoSEQ multiplex PCR, and TCRdb holds only the in-frame ones, with some missing. There are under 50,000 clones in the sample; less than 85% occur only once, and 4.4% lies in the top ten. Sequencing was carried out using peripheral blood. The origin of the receptors is a man over 45 with active COVID-19. Each CDR3 is given with its conserved first and last residue. D genes are given only for firm matches. The size field is filled for only some rows; it gives once, few, many or a size class.

TRBJ1-2 - - 15 TRBV4-1 CASSQPGHSNYGYTF TGCGCCAGCAGCCAACCGGGACACTCTAACTATGGCTACACCTTC
TRBJ2-3 - TRBD1 14 TRBV6-5 CASITGGSTDTQYF TGTGCCAGCATAACAGGGGGTAGCACAGATACGCAGTATTTT
TRBJ2-2 - - 14 TRBV7-9 CASSLGLLTGELFF TGTGCCAGCAGCTTAGGACTTTTAACCGGGGAGCTGTTTTTT
TRBJ2-3 - - 14 TRBV20-1 CSASLRQGKDTQYF TGCAGTGCTAGTTTACGGCAGGGAAAAGATACGCAGTATTTT
TRBJ2-1 - TRBD1 16 TRBV6-1 CASSVLGQGSYNEQFF TGTGCCAGCAGTGTGCTAGGACAGGGTTCCTACAATGAGCAGTTCTTC
TRBJ2-7 - - 16 TRBV5-1 CASSHIARRVSYEQYF TGCGCCAGCAGCCATATAGCAAGGCGTGTCTCCTACGAGCAGTACTTC
TRBJ2-1 - - 11 TRBV6-6 CASSYSEQQFF TGTGCCAGCAGTTACTCAGAGCAGCAGTTCTTC
TRBJ2-3 - TRBD2 13 TRBV6-5 CASSPTGLAGQYF TGTGCCAGCAGTCCTACAGGACTAGCGGGGCAGTATTTT
TRBJ2-2 - - 19 TRBV4-3 CASSQALAPNHANTGELFF TGCGCCAGCAGCCAAGCACTAGCACCGAACCACGCGAACACCGGGGAGCTGTTTTTT
TRBJ2-7 - - 15 TRBV10-3 CAISEQGGVSYEQYF TGTGCCATCAGTGAGCAAGGCGGGGTCTCCTACGAGCAGTACTTC
TRBJ1-2 - - 13 TRBV29-1 CSVEEGANYGYTF TGCAGCGTTGAGGAGGGAGCTAACTATGGCTACACCTTC
TRBJ2-1 once - 22 TRBV10-1 CASSPSALTTNLEQSSYNEQFF TGCGCCAGCAGCCCCTCGGCTCTAACCACCAACTTAGAACAGAGCTCCTACAATGAGCAGTTCTTC
TRBJ1-2 - - 15 TRBV7-9 CASIKNTGTNYGYTF TGTGCCAGCATCAAGAACACAGGGACTAACTATGGCTACACCTTC
TRBJ1-6 - - 16 TRBV10-3 CAIRQMVYSYNSPLHF TGTGCCATCAGACAGATGGTTTACTCCTATAATTCACCCCTCCACTTT
TRBJ2-3 once TRBD2 14 TRBV6-5 CASRSGASGDTQYF TGTGCCAGCAGATCGGGGGCTAGCGGGGATACGCAGTATTTT
TRBJ2-7 - - 16 TRBV6-5 CASSYSGRGLPYEQYF TGTGCCAGCAGTTACTCTGGCCGCGGTTTGCCCTACGAGCAGTACTTC
TRBJ1-2 - TRBD1 13 TRBV11-2 CASRLRDSYGYTF TGTGCCAGCAGACTACGGGACAGCTATGGCTACACCTTC
TRBJ2-1 - TRBD2 15 TRBV6-2/TRBV6-3 CASSFRGLATPEQFF TGTGCCAGCAGTTTCCGGGGACTAGCCACACCCGAGCAGTTCTTC
TRBJ2-3 - - 14 TRBV6-2/TRBV6-3 CASSYSGGQDTQYF TGTGCCAGCAGTTACTCGGGGGGGCAAGATACGCAGTATTTT
TRBJ2-7 - TRBD1 14 TRBV6-5 CASTPQGQNYEQYF TGTGCCAGCACCCCCCAGGGACAGAACTACGAGCAGTACTTC
TRBJ1-1 - - 13 TRBV13 CASSSEGNTEAFF TGTGCCAGCAGCTCCGAGGGGAACACTGAAGCTTTCTTT
TRBJ1-6 few - 14 TRBV7-9 CASSLDRVASPLHF TGTGCCAGCAGCTTAGACAGGGTAGCTTCACCCCTCCACTTT
TRBJ1-2 - TRBD1 16 TRBV6-1 CASSVDRGLQFYGYTF TGTGCCAGCAGTGTAGACAGGGGACTCCAGTTCTATGGCTACACCTTC
TRBJ2-7 - TRBD1 13 TRBV27 CASSRDRGREQYF TGTGCCAGCAGTAGGGACAGGGGGCGCGAGCAGTACTTC
TRBJ1-6 - - 16 TRBV5-1 CASSRGVEINNSPLHF TGCGCCAGCAGCCGGGGAGTGGAAATAAATAATTCACCCCTCCACTTT
TRBJ2-1 - - 17 TRBV27 CASSLATTSRITNEQFF TGTGCCAGCAGTTTAGCCACGACTAGTCGGATCACCAATGAGCAGTTCTTC
TRBJ2-3 - TRBD2 16 TRBV24-1 CATSDFPAGGRDTQYF TGTGCCACCAGTGATTTTCCGGCGGGGGGAAGAGATACGCAGTATTTT
TRBJ1-1 once - 13 TRBV6-2/TRBV6-3 CASTPHPRQKAFF TGTGCCAGCACCCCCCATCCCAGACAGAAAGCTTTCTTT
TRBJ2-3 - TRBD2 15 TRBV5-6 CASSPLAGALDTQYF TGTGCCAGCAGCCCCTTAGCGGGGGCTCTGGATACGCAGTATTTT
TRBJ2-3 - - 16 TRBV18 CASSPYRYTSTDTQYF TGTGCCAGCTCACCTTACAGGTACACCAGCACAGATACGCAGTATTTT
TRBJ2-5 - - 13 TRBV12-3/TRBV12-4 CASSPLYQETQYF TGTGCCAGCAGTCCTCTGTACCAAGAGACCCAGTACTTC
TRBJ1-4 medium-sized - 12 TRBV13 CASSLAGEKLFF TGTGCCAGCAGCTTAGCAGGTGAAAAACTGTTTTTT
TRBJ2-3 few - 14 TRBV28 CASSLVALPDTQYF TGTGCCAGCAGTTTAGTAGCCCTCCCAGATACGCAGTATTTT
TRBJ2-1 - - 13 TRBV9 CASSVGLLGYEFF TGTGCCAGCAGCGTCGGACTACTTGGGTATGAGTTCTTC
TRBJ2-4 - TRBD2 15 TRBV19 CASSSGGAGKNIQYF TGTGCCAGTAGTAGCGGGGGGGCCGGCAAAAACATTCAGTACTTC
TRBJ1-6 few TRBD1 16 TRBV11-2 CASSLDPRQGWSPLHF TGTGCCAGCAGCTTAGACCCCCGACAGGGGTGGTCACCCCTCCACTTT
TRBJ2-2 - TRBD2 16 TRBV13 CASSQVSGGAGGELFF TGTGCCAGCAGCCAAGTAAGCGGGGGGGCCGGCGGGGAGCTGTTTTTT
TRBJ1-6 - - 16 TRBV30 CAWSGGGPIGNSPLHF TGTGCCTGGAGCGGGGGAGGGCCCATAGGTAATTCACCCCTCCACTTT
TRBJ2-1 - TRBD2 14 TRBV7-6 CASSLGLADNEQFF TGTGCCAGCAGCTTAGGACTAGCGGACAATGAGCAGTTCTTC
TRBJ2-3 - - 12 TRBV29-1 CSVDPSTDTQYF TGCAGCGTTGACCCCTCTACGGATACGCAGTATTTT
TRBJ1-1 - - 15 TRBV4-1 CASSQGQVLYTEAFF TGCGCCAGCAGCCAAGGACAGGTATTGTACACTGAAGCTTTCTTT
TRBJ1-1 - - 13 TRBV5-6 CASSLTVLTEAFF TGTGCCAGCAGCTTGACGGTGCTGACTGAAGCTTTCTTT
TRBJ1-6 - - 15 TRBV7-2 CASSLSRPYNSPLHF TGTGCCAGCAGCTTAAGCAGGCCCTATAATTCACCCCTCCACTTT
TRBJ2-3 - - 15 TRBV19 CASSIVGDSTDTQYF TGTGCCAGTAGTATAGTGGGAGATAGCACAGATACGCAGTATTTT
TRBJ1-2 - TRBD1 14 TRBV7-8 CASSMGQGSYGYTF TGTGCCAGCAGCATGGGACAGGGCTCTTATGGCTACACCTTC
TRBJ2-2 - - 20 TRBV14 CASSQDLNSFGQTNTGELFF TGTGCCAGCAGCCAAGATCTGAATTCGTTCGGACAGACGAACACCGGGGAGCTGTTTTTT